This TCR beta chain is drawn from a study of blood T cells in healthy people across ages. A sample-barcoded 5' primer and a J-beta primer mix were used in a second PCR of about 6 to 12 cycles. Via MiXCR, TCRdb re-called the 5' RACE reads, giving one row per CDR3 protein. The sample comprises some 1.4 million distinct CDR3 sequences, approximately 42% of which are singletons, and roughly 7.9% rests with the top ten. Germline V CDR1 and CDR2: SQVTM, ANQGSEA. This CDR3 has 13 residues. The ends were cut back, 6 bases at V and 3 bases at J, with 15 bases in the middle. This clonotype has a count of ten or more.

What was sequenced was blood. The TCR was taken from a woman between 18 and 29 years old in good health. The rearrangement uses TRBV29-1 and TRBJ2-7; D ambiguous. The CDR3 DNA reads TGCAGCGTAACCCGTGACTCCTTCTACGAGCAGTACTTC. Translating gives CSVTRDSFYEQYF.